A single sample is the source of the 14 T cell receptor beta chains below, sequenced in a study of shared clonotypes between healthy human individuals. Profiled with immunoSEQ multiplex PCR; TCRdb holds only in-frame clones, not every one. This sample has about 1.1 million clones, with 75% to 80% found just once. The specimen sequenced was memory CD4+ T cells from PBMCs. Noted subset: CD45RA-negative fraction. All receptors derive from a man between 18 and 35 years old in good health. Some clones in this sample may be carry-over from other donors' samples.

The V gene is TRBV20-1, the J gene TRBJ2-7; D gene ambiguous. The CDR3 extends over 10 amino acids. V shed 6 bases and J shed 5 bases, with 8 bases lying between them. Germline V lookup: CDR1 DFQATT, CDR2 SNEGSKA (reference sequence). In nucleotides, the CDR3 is TGCAGTGCCTCTCCCGACGAGCAGTACTTC. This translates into CSASPDEQYF.

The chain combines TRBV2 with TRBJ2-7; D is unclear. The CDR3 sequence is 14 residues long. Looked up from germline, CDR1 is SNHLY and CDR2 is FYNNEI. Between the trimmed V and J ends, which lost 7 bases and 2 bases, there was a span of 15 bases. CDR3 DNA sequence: TGTGCCAGCATCACAGACAAAGCACCCTACGAGCAGTACTTC. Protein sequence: CASITDKAPYEQYF.

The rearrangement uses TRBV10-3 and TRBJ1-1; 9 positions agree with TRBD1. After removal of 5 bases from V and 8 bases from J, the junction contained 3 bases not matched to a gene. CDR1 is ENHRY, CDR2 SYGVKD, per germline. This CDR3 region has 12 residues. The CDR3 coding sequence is TGTGCCATCAGTCCGGGACAGGGAGAAGCTTTCTTT. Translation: CAISPGQGEAFF.

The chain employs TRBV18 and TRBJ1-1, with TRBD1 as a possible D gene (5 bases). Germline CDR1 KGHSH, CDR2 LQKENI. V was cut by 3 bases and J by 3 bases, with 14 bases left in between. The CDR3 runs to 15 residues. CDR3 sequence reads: CASSPQSPGDTEAFF. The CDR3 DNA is TGTGCCAGCTCACCCCAATCACCGGGGGACACTGAAGCTTTCTTT.

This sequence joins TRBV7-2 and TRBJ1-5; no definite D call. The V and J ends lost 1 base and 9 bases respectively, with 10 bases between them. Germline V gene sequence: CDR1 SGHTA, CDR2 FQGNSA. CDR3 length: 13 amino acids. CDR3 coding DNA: TGTGCCAGCAGCTTAGACCGGGGAGCGCCCCAGCATTTT. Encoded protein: CASSLDRGAPQHF.

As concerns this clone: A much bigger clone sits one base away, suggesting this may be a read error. The CDR3 reads CASSAGTDTQYF. In nucleotides, the CDR3 is TGTGCCAGCAGCGCCGGCACAGATACGCAGTATTTT. The V call is TRBV7-2, the J call TRBJ2-3; D is undetermined. Trimming cost V 5 bases and J 1 base, with 4 bases left between them. The CDR3 length is 12 residues. The germline CDR1 and CDR2 sequences are SGHTA and FQGNSA.

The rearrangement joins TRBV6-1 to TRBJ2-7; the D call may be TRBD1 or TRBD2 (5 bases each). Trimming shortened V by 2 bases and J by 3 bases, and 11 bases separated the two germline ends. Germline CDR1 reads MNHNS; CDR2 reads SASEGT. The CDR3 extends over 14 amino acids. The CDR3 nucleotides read TGTGCCAGCAGTGAATGGGGGACGGACTACGAGCAGTACTTC. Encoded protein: CASSEWGTDYEQYF.

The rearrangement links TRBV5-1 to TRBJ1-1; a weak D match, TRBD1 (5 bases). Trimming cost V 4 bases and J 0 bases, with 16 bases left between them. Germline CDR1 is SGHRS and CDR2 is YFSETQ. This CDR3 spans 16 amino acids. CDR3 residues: CASSLRGQGLNTEAFF. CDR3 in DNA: TGCGCCAGCAGCCTACGCGGGCAGGGCCTGAACACTGAAGCTTTCTTT.

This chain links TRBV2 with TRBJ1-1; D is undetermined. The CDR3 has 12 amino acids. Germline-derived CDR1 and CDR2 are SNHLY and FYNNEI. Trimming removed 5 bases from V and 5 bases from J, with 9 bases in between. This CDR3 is CASSYGRTEAFF. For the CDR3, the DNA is TGTGCCAGCAGTTACGGACGGACTGAAGCTTTCTTT. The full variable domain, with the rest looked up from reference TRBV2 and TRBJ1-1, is EPEVTQTPSHQVTQMGQEVILRCVPISNHLYFYWYRQILGQKVEFLVSFYNNEISEKSEIFDDQFSVERPDGSNFTLKIRSTKLEDSAMYFCASSYGRTEAFFGQGTRLTVV.

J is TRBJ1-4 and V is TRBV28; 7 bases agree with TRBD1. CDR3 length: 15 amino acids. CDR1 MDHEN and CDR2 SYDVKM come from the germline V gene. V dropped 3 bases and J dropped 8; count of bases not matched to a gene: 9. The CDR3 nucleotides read TGTGCCAGCAGTTTGGCAACAGGGGTAGGAGAAAAACTGTTTTTT. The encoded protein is CASSLATGVGEKLFF.

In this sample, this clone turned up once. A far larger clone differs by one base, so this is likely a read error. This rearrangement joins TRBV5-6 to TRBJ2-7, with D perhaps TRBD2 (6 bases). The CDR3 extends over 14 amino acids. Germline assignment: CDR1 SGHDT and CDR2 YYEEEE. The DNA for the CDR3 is TGTGCCAGCAGCCGACGGGCGGGATACTACGGGCAGTACTTC. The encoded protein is CASSRRAGYYGQYF.

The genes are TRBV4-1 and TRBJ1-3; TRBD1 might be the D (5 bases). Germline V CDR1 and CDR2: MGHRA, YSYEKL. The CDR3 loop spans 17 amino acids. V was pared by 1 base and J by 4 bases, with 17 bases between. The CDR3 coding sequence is TGCGCCAGCAGCCAAGGGGGGGGAACCACGACGGGAAACACCATATATTTT. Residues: CASSQGGGTTTGNTIYF.

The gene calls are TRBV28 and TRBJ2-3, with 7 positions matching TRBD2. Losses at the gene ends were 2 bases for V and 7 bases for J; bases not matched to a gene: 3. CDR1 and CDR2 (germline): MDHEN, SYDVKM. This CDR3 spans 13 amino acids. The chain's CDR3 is CASSLRTRNTQYF. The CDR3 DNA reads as TGTGCCAGCAGTTTAAGGACTAGGAATACGCAGTATTTT.

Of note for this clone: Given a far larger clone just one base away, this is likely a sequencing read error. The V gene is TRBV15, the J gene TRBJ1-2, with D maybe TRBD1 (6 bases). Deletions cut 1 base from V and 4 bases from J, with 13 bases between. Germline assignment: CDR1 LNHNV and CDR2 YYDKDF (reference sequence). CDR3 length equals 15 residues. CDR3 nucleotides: TGTGCCACCAGCAGAGGTCGGGGCAGGGGCTATGGCTACACCTTC. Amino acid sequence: CATSRGRGRGYGYTF.